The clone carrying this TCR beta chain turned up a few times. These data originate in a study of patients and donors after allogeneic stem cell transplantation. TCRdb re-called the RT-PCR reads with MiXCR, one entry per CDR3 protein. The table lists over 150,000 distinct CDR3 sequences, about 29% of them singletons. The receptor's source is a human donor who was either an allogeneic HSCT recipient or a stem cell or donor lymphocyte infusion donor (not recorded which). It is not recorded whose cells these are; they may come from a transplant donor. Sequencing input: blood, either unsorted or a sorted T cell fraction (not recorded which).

The DNA of the CDR3 is TGTGCCTGGAGTACCCAGGGCAATCAGCCCCAGCATTTT. It is translated as CAWSTQGNQPQHF. The rearrangement uses TRBV30 and TRBJ1-5, with unresolved D. Germline V CDR1 and CDR2: GTSNPN, SVGIG (reference sequence). Trimming pared 2 bases from V and 2 bases from J, leaving 7 bases between. This CDR3 contains 13 residues.